This is a list of T cell receptor beta chains from one sample in a study of shared clonotypes between healthy human individuals. Sequencing was performed with immunoSEQ multiplex PCR; in TCRdb, only in-frame clones are kept and a portion is missing. The table shows 2,500,000 or so clones, with approximately 94% occurring only once. Sequences were obtained from naive CD4+ T cells sorted from blood. These receptors were obtained from a young man in good health. CDR3s include the opening cysteine and the closing phenylalanine or tryptophan. D genes are given only for firm matches. Clone size is not always given. Where it is, it says once, few, many or a class for expanded clones.

j_call v_call d_call cdr3_length clone_size cdr3_aa cdr3_nt
TRBJ1-5 TRBV6-5 - 12 - CASRSGNQPQHF TGTGCCAGTCGGTCGGGCAATCAGCCCCAGCATTTT
TRBJ2-2 TRBV5-1 - 14 - CASSSGQHTGELFF TGCGCCAGCAGCTCGGGACAACACACCGGGGAGCTGTTTTTT
TRBJ1-2 TRBV5-6 TRBD1 14 - CASSLQGALWGYTF TGTGCCAGCAGCTTGCAGGGGGCCCTCTGGGGCTACACCTTC
TRBJ2-3 TRBV5-4 - 14 - CASSRGASGDTQYF TGTGCCAGCAGCAGGGGGGCCTCTGGAGATACGCAGTATTTT
TRBJ1-1 TRBV19 TRBD1 16 - CASSIPWDSRRAEAFF TGTGCCAGTAGTATACCCTGGGACAGCCGGAGGGCTGAAGCTTTCTTT
TRBJ2-3 TRBV10-1 - 15 - CASSESVGVLGTQYF TGCGCCAGCAGTGAGTCGGTGGGAGTGTTGGGCACGCAGTATTTT
TRBJ2-7 TRBV6-5 - 15 - CASSLGIWGTYEQYF TGTGCCAGCAGTCTGGGTATATGGGGAACCTACGAGCAGTACTTC
TRBJ1-1 TRBV5-4 TRBD1 13 - CASSPDRGTEAFF TGTGCCAGCAGTCCCGACAGGGGCACTGAAGCTTTCTTT
TRBJ1-5 TRBV28 - 15 - CASSPPAGSGQPQHF TGTGCCAGCAGTCCTCCGGCAGGGTCGGGTCAGCCCCAGCATTTT
TRBJ1-4 TRBV30 - 18 once CAWGVGRTRPATNEKLFF TGTGCCTGGGGGGTTGGCAGAACTAGACCTGCAACTAATGAAAAACTGTTTTTT
TRBJ2-7 TRBV25-1 TRBD2 14 - CATAIAGGSYEQYF TGTGCCACCGCAATAGCGGGAGGCTCCTACGAGCAGTACTTC
TRBJ2-7 TRBV19 - 16 - CASSPSLGRRSSEQYF TGTGCCAGTAGTCCCTCTCTCGGGAGAAGGTCCTCCGAGCAGTACTTC
TRBJ1-5 TRBV6-1 - 13 - CASTRGPYQPQHF TGTGCCAGCACCAGGGGACCCTATCAGCCCCAGCATTTT
TRBJ2-3 TRBV7-3 TRBD1 15 - CASNPRQGATDTQYF TGTGCCAGCAACCCAAGGCAGGGGGCAACAGATACGCAGTATTTT
TRBJ1-1 TRBV5-5 - 15 - CASTKEGQSNSEAFF TGTGCCAGCACCAAGGAAGGGCAGTCTAACTCTGAAGCTTTCTTT
TRBJ2-7 TRBV6-5 - 15 - CASSNRGPLSYEQYF TGTGCCAGCAGTAATCGGGGGCCTCTCTCCTACGAGCAGTACTTC
TRBJ2-2 TRBV27 TRBD1 15 - CASSFTGTDTGELFF TGTGCCAGCAGTTTCACAGGGACAGACACCGGGGAGCTGTTTTTT
TRBJ2-5 TRBV9 TRBD2 17 once CASSVAGPGLGSETQYF TGTGCCAGCAGCGTAGCCGGACCGGGACTAGGATCAGAGACCCAGTACTTC
TRBJ2-7 TRBV18 TRBD2 17 once CASSPPAGLAGVYEQYF TGTGCCAGCTCACCACCTGCCGGACTAGCGGGAGTCTACGAGCAGTACTTC
TRBJ1-4 TRBV9 - 14 - CASSSRVDGEKLFF TGTGCCAGCAGCTCCAGGGTGGATGGTGAAAAACTGTTTTTT
TRBJ2-7 TRBV7-2 - 14 - CASSAEAVKYEQYF TGTGCCAGCAGCGCCGAAGCCGTGAAGTACGAGCAGTACTTC
TRBJ2-3 TRBV7-8 TRBD1 14 once CASSRDRVTDTQYF TGTGCCAGCAGCCGGGACAGGGTCACAGATACGCAGTATTTT
TRBJ1-2 TRBV18 TRBD1 15 - CASSPARDRFYGYTF TGTGCCAGCTCACCAGCGAGGGACAGATTTTATGGCTACACCTTC
TRBJ2-5 TRBV11-1 TRBD2 17 - CASSPRGSGVPQETQYF TGTGCCAGCAGCCCGCGGGGTAGCGGGGTCCCCCAAGAGACCCAGTACTTC
TRBJ2-2 TRBV10-3 - 14 - CAIGRALETGELFF TGTGCCATCGGGCGGGCCCTGGAAACCGGGGAGCTGTTTTTT
TRBJ2-1 TRBV19 TRBD2 14 - CASSIAGGLGEQFF TGTGCCAGTAGTATAGCGGGGGGGCTTGGTGAGCAGTTCTTC
TRBJ2-6 TRBV6-6 - 16 - CASNSGLISGANILTF TGTGCCAGCAATTCAGGGCTGATCTCTGGGGCCAACATCCTGACTTTC
TRBJ2-3 TRBV4-1 - 16 - CASSQMDWMTSYTQYF TGCGCCAGCAGCCAAATGGACTGGATGACCAGTTATACGCAGTATTTT
TRBJ2-2 TRBV10-1 TRBD1 15 - CASSSLSGGTGELFF TGCGCCAGCAGTTCTCTATCAGGGGGCACCGGGGAGCTGTTTTTT
TRBJ2-2 TRBV18 - 14 - CASSTRHSAGELFF TGTGCCAGCTCAACGAGACACAGCGCGGGGGAGCTGTTTTTT
TRBJ1-4 TRBV28 - 15 - CASSLRGAGSEKLFF TGTGCCAGCAGTTTGCGGGGGGCGGGATCTGAAAAACTGTTTTTT
TRBJ2-5 TRBV5-1 - 14 - CASSLRTRQETQYF TGCGCCAGCAGCTTGCGGACACGCCAAGAGACCCAGTACTTC
TRBJ2-3 TRBV20-1 - 10 - CSARGGTQYF TGCAGTGCTAGAGGTGGAACGCAGTATTTT
TRBJ2-4 TRBV10-1 - 13 - CASSGTALGIQYF TGCGCCAGCTCCGGGACTGCCCTGGGCATTCAGTACTTC
TRBJ2-5 TRBV5-1 - 12 - CASSLIQETQYF TGCGCCAGCAGCTTGATCCAAGAGACCCAGTACTTC
TRBJ2-3 TRBV11-2 - 15 - CASSFTGKATDTQYF TGTGCCAGCAGCTTTACTGGGAAGGCCACAGATACGCAGTATTTT
TRBJ2-7 TRBV11-3 - 13 - CASSPSGTYEQYF TGTGCCAGCAGCCCGAGTGGGACCTACGAGCAGTACTTC
TRBJ1-1 TRBV18 TRBD1 16 - CASSLTHGGQGTEAFF TGTGCCAGCTCCTTAACGCACGGGGGACAGGGCACTGAAGCTTTCTTT
TRBJ2-2 TRBV6-4 TRBD2 17 - CASRPLAGGPNTGELFF TGTGCCAGCAGACCACTAGCGGGGGGGCCGAACACCGGGGAGCTGTTTTTT
TRBJ1-5 TRBV6-5 TRBD1 14 once CASSPGTGPTAQHF TGTGCCAGCAGCCCCGGGACAGGGCCCACGGCACAGCATTTT
TRBJ2-5 TRBV6-6 - 13 - CASSTPGKETQYF TGTGCCAGCAGTACCCCGGGCAAAGAGACCCAGTACTTC
TRBJ2-1 TRBV2 TRBD2 14 - CASSVPSGVGEQFF TGTGCCAGCAGTGTCCCTAGCGGGGTGGGTGAGCAGTTCTTC
TRBJ2-5 TRBV19 TRBD2 16 - CASSTGLAGIQETQYF TGTGCCAGTAGTACTGGACTAGCGGGAATTCAAGAGACCCAGTACTTC
TRBJ2-7 TRBV7-2 - 15 - CASSLAETALAEQYF TGTGCCAGCAGCTTAGCCGAGACGGCCTTAGCCGAGCAGTACTTC
TRBJ2-3 TRBV5-4 - 15 - CASRVDVASTDTQYF TGTGCCAGCAGGGTAGATGTGGCTAGCACAGATACGCAGTATTTT
TRBJ2-1 TRBV25-1 TRBD2 15 - CASSAAGLSYNEQFF TGTGCCAGCAGTGCAGCGGGGCTCTCCTACAATGAGCAGTTCTTC
TRBJ1-2 TRBV5-1 - 13 - CASSFGAGFGYTF TGCGCCAGCAGCTTCGGGGCGGGTTTTGGCTACACCTTC
TRBJ2-1 TRBV30 TRBD1 14 - CAWSRDRGFNEQFF TGTGCCTGGAGTCGGGACAGGGGGTTCAATGAGCAGTTCTTC
TRBJ1-2 TRBV5-1 - 15 once CASSLSWGTGYGYTF TGCGCCAGCAGCTTGAGCTGGGGGACGGGCTATGGCTACACCTTC
TRBJ2-7 TRBV2 - 15 - CASSVQGRSSYEQYF TGTGCCAGCAGTGTACAGGGGAGGAGCTCCTACGAGCAGTACTTC
TRBJ1-1 TRBV16 - 14 few CASSLNTAGREAFF TGTGCCAGCAGCCTAAACACAGCGGGCCGGGAAGCTTTCTTT
TRBJ1-6 TRBV7-3 - 13 - CASSLRDNSPLHF TGTGCCAGCAGCTTACGGGATAATTCACCCCTCCACTTT
TRBJ2-7 TRBV5-1 TRBD2 15 - CASSPLDSGGPIQYF TGCGCCAGCAGCCCCTTGGATAGCGGGGGGCCTATTCAGTACTTC
TRBJ2-7 TRBV10-3 - 12 - CAIRTVTYEQYF TGTGCCATCAGGACAGTGACCTACGAGCAGTACTTC
TRBJ2-7 TRBV5-1 TRBD1 14 - CASRFGTGKNEQYF TGCGCCAGCAGATTCGGGACAGGGAAAAACGAGCAGTACTTC
TRBJ1-3 TRBV5-6 TRBD1 15 - CASSVGQATGNTIYF TGTGCCAGCAGCGTGGGACAGGCGACTGGAAACACCATATATTTT
TRBJ2-4 TRBV12-5 - 21 - CASGLVQKQNLEKGAKNIQYF TGTGCTAGTGGTTTGGTACAGAAACAGAACCTAGAGAAGGGGGCCAAAAACATTCAGTACTTC
TRBJ1-6 TRBV19 - 15 - CASSTWDGDNSPLHF TGTGCCAGTAGTACCTGGGACGGGGATAATTCACCCCTCCACTTT
TRBJ1-6 TRBV18 TRBD1 17 - CASSRLTDRGIESPLHF TGTGCCAGCTCACGGTTGACCGACAGGGGGATCGAATCACCCCTCCACTTT
TRBJ2-5 TRBV30 TRBD1 15 - CAWSQGTDPQETQYF TGTGCCTGGAGCCAAGGGACAGACCCCCAAGAGACCCAGTACTTC